These 11 T cell receptor beta chains share one sample of origin, sequenced in a study of T cell repertoires in cytomegalovirus infection (dated by TCRdb to the late 2010s). Sequencing was performed on an Illumina HiSeq 1500. Starting from the raw public reads, TCRdb applied fastp trimming at Q25, assembled clones with MiXCR and retained in-frame beta chains. Rows with one shared CDR3 protein collapse into an entry with the most common genes and DNA. The sample yields about 160,000 distinct CDR3 sequences; under 20% were counted once. Of the sample, approximately 18% is held by the ten largest clones. The sequenced sample was CD8+ T cells from PBMCs. The receptors derive from a human donor in good health (CMV status not recorded). Some clones in this sample may be carry-over from other donors' samples.

A few counts support this clonotype. The gene calls are TRBV11-2 and TRBJ2-7; 11 positions agree with TRBD1. Germline V gene lookup returns CDR1 SGHAT and CDR2 FQNNGV. Trimming removed 1 base from V and 2 bases from J; junction bases left unmatched: 4. The CDR3 has 16 residues. DNA for the CDR3: TGTGCCAGCAGCTTAGTAGTGGGACAGGGGGCCTACGAGCAGTACTTC. This sequence encodes CASSLVVGQGAYEQYF.

This clonotype has only a few counts. This CDR3 is CSVESGVMNEQFF. The CDR3 nucleotides are TGCAGCGTTGAGTCGGGGGTTATGAATGAGCAGTTCTTC. The chain carries TRBV29-1 and TRBJ2-1, with D possibly TRBD2 on 6 matching bases. The CDR3 is made up of 13 amino acids. V was trimmed by 3 bases and J by 7 bases, leaving 13 bases between them. Germline CDR1 SQVTM, CDR2 ANQGSEA.

This clonotype appeared a few times. The chain uses TRBV5-1 and TRBJ2-1; perhaps D is TRBD1 or TRBD2 (6 bases each). The CDR3 extends over 13 amino acids. Germline V gives CDR1 SGHRS, CDR2 YFSETQ. V lost 3 bases and J 9 bases, leaving 13 bases between the germline ends. CDR3 DNA sequence: TGCGCCAGCAGCTCGCCTAGGGGGGTTGAGCAGTTCTTC. This codes for CASSSPRGVEQFF.

V is TRBV5-1 and J is TRBJ1-1, with D hard to call. Trimming stripped 0 bases from V and 6 bases from J, with 9 bases between. The CDR3 is made up of 13 amino acids. Germline values: CDR1 SGHRS, CDR2 YFSETQ. Here the CDR3 DNA reads TGCGCCAGCAGCTTGGGACGCGACCCTGAAGCTTTCTTT. Its translation: CASSLGRDPEAFF.

V usage is TRBV7-2 and J usage is TRBJ2-1; TRBD2 might be the D (5 bases). Looked up from germline, CDR1 is SGHTA and CDR2 is FQGNSA. The CDR3 contains 14 residues. With 6 bases removed from V and 3 bases from J, the gap between germline ends came to 12 bases. The CDR3 nucleotides read TGTGCCAGCAGACTCGGTAGCGACTACAATGAGCAGTTCTTC. Residues: CASRLGSDYNEQFF.

This clonotype was detected a few times. The chain's CDR3 is CASSRTSWNEQFF. The CDR3 DNA is TGTGCCAGCAGTCGGACTAGCTGGAATGAGCAGTTCTTC. The chain employs TRBV7-9 and TRBJ2-1, with 8 bases that match TRBD2. With V trimmed by 6 bases and J by 7 bases, 5 bases remained unmatched. CDR1 and CDR2 from the germline V gene are SEHNR and FQNEAQ (reference sequence). The CDR3 extends over 13 amino acids.

This clonotype has only a few counts. The V and J genes are TRBV7-8 and TRBJ2-7, with D perhaps given as TRBD1 or TRBD2 (6 bases each). V was pared by 8 bases and J by 2 bases, with 10 bases between. This CDR3 has 12 amino acids. The germline CDR1 and CDR2 sequences are SGHVS and FQNEAQ. CDR3 DNA sequence: TGTGCCAGCGGGGGGCTTGCCTACGAGCAGTACTTC. Its translation is CASGGLAYEQYF. The variable domain in full, completed from reference TRBV7-8 and TRBJ2-7, reads GAGVSQSPRYKVAKRGQDVALRCDPISGHVSLFWYQQALGQGPEFLTYFQNEAQLDKSGLPSDRFFAERPEGSVSTLKIQRTQQEDSAVYLCASGGLAYEQYFGPGTRLTVT.

The table lists this clonotype with a few counts. This chain's CDR3 is CASSHGSITFSTIYF. The CDR3 nucleotides read TGTGCCAGCAGCCACGGGTCTATTACTTTTAGCACCATATATTTT. The chain employs TRBV12-3 or TRBV12-4 and TRBJ1-3; D ambiguous. Trimming shortened V by 6 bases and J by 9 bases, and 21 bases separated the two germline ends. The CDR3 is 15 amino acids.

The gene calls are TRBV7-8 and TRBJ2-3, with no clear D. V dropped 7 bases and J dropped 1 base, with 15 bases sitting between them. Germline loops: CDR1 SGHVS, CDR2 FQNEAQ. This CDR3 has 15 residues. CDR3 in DNA: TGTGCCAGCACCCTAGGGCAGGCCCGCACAGATACGCAGTATTTT. Its translation: CASTLGQARTDTQYF. Variable domain in full (rest from reference TRBV7-8 and TRBJ2-3): GAGVSQSPRYKVAKRGQDVALRCDPISGHVSLFWYQQALGQGPEFLTYFQNEAQLDKSGLPSDRFFAERPEGSVSTLKIQRTQQEDSAVYLCASTLGQARTDTQYFGPGTRLTVL.

This clonotype was seen only once. The rearrangement links TRBV6-6 to TRBJ2-7; D gene ambiguous. V was shortened by 11 bases and J by 3 bases, with 8 bases between the two germline ends. The CDR3 has 10 residues. Germline assignment: CDR1 MNHNY and CDR2 SVGAGI (reference sequence). CDR3 sequence (DNA): TGTGCCTTCCATCACTACGAGCAGTACTTC. This translates into CAFHHYEQYF.

The table lists this clonotype with many counts. Germline is not matched at one junction end, which may reflect a read error. V usage is TRBV12-3 or TRBV12-4 and J usage is TRBJ2-1; TRBD2 agrees at 12 bases. The CDR3 spans 14 residues. The CDR3 nucleotides are TGTGCCAGCAGTCTAGCGGGAGGGGGCGGTGAGCAGTTCTTC. Residues: CASSLAGGGGEQFF.